The 30 T cell receptor beta chains below all came from one sample that was sequenced in a study of glioma-infiltrating T cells after dendritic cell vaccination. Sequenced by immunoSEQ multiplex PCR; TCRdb stores in-frame clones only, minus some. The sample comprises 25,000 to 35,000 clones, 90% of which are singletons, and less than 2.5% rests with the top ten. This specimen consisted of blood, obtained before dendritic cell vaccination. The receptors were gathered from a human donor with glioblastoma.

This clone has only one observation. The chain recombines TRBV19 with TRBJ2-5, with D possibly TRBD1 on 6 matching bases. From germline, CDR1 is LNHDA and CDR2 SQIVND (reference sequence). This CDR3 has 14 residues. V shed 5 bases and J shed 4 bases, with 14 bases lying between them. CDR3 sequence reads: CASSPTQDRETQYF. Written as DNA, the CDR3 is TGTGCCAGTAGTCCCACCCAGGACAGAGAGACCCAGTACTTC.

The J gene is TRBJ2-7, the V gene TRBV5-1; TRBD2 aligns across 11 bases. V dropped 4 bases and J dropped 5; count of bases not matched to a gene: 8. CDR1 is SGHRS and CDR2 is YFSETQ in the germline V gene. This CDR3 comprises 15 residues. In DNA form, the CDR3 reads TGCGCCAGCAGCAGAAATAGCGGGGGGGCCAACGAGCAGTACTTC. Protein: CASSRNSGGANEQYF.

V is TRBV18 and J is TRBJ1-1; D remains unclear. V dropped 6 bases and J dropped 1 base, with 9 bases sitting between them. Germline V lookup: CDR1 KGHSH, CDR2 LQKENI. CDR3 length: 13 amino acids. The CDR3 coding sequence is TGTGCCAGCTCCCGGGTCCAGAACACTGAAGCTTTCTTT. Amino acids: CASSRVQNTEAFF.

V gene TRBV27 combines with J gene TRBJ1-5; possible D gene TRBD1, 6 bases. Germline lookup yields CDR1 MNHEY and CDR2 SMNVEV (reference sequence). The V gene lost 5 bases and the J gene lost 7 bases, with 18 bases spanning the gap. The CDR3 is 15 residues long. The CDR3 reads CASSTRGGVRQPQHF. The CDR3 nucleotides read TGTGCCAGCAGTACACGAGGGGGGGTGAGGCAGCCCCAGCATTTT.

The table lists this clone with a few counts. The rearrangement links TRBV15 to TRBJ2-3, with 8 bases lining up with TRBD1. This CDR3 is built from 16 residues. Trimming at V came to 2 bases and at J to 3 bases, leaving 7 bases not matched to a gene. Germline lookup yields CDR1 LNHNV and CDR2 YYDKDF (reference sequence). Here the CDR3 reads CATSRSMTGATDTQYF. CDR3 nucleotide sequence: TGTGCCACCAGCAGATCGATGACAGGGGCGACAGATACGCAGTATTTT.

The chain joins TRBV7-2 to TRBJ2-1; 7 bases are shared with TRBD1. This CDR3 region has 19 residues. Losses at the gene ends were 5 bases for V and 6 bases for J; bases not matched to a gene: 22. Per the germline V gene, CDR1 is SGHTA and CDR2 is FQGNSA. This chain's CDR3 is CASSRFLPRQGLPSNEQFF. The CDR3 nucleotides are TGTGCCAGCAGCCGCTTCCTCCCCAGACAGGGCTTACCTTCCAATGAGCAGTTCTTC.

The V and J genes are TRBV2 and TRBJ1-1; 7 nucleotides line up with TRBD1. The V and J ends lost 9 bases and 4 bases, in that order; junction bases with no gene match: 8. There are 13 residues in the CDR3. Germline loops: CDR1 SNHLY, CDR2 FYNNEI. CDR3 DNA: TGTGCCAGACCTGGCCGACAGGGCACTGAAGCTTTCTTT. Its protein is CARPGRQGTEAFF.

The chain has TRBV5-1 and TRBJ2-1, with D perhaps TRBD1 (6 bases). Trimming left V 3 bases short and J 2 bases short, with 12 bases between. The V gene's germline CDR1 is SGHRS and CDR2 YFSETQ. The CDR3 runs to 15 residues. The CDR3 nucleotides read TGCGCCAGCAGCTCCACAGGGAATCCCTACAATGAGCAGTTCTTC. Amino acid sequence: CASSSTGNPYNEQFF. Using reference TRBV5-1 and TRBJ2-1 for the parts outside the CDR3, the full variable domain is KAGVTQTPRYLIKTRGQQVTLSCSPISGHRSVSWYQQTPGQGLQFLFEYFSETQRNKGNFPGRFSGRQFSNSRSEMNVSTLELGDSALYLCASSSTGNPYNEQFFGPGTRLTVL.

The gene calls are TRBV5-1 and TRBJ2-1; 10 bases line up with TRBD2. V was clipped by 3 bases and J by 8 bases; unmatched bases: 8. Germline V CDR1 and CDR2: SGHRS, YFSETQ. This CDR3 is built from 15 residues. Written as DNA, the CDR3 is TGCGCCAGCAGCTCTGAGCGGGGGGGCCCCGATGAGCAGTTCTTC. This translates into CASSSERGGPDEQFF.

The chain combines TRBV5-4 with TRBJ1-1; a weak D match, TRBD1 (6 bases). Trimming took off 3 bases at V and 6 bases at J, with 12 bases between the two ends. CDR1 and CDR2 (germline): SGHNT, YYREEE (reference sequence). The CDR3 is made up of 13 amino acids. CDR3 in DNA: TGTGCCAGCAGCTACGGCGGGGGCCCTGAAGCTTTCTTT. Amino acid sequence: CASSYGGGPEAFF.

This clone occurred once. J is TRBJ1-4 and V is TRBV13; D perhaps matches TRBD1 (5 bases). The CDR3 sequence is 14 residues long. V was cut by 5 bases and J by 7 bases, with 14 bases left in between. From germline, CDR1 is PRHDT and CDR2 FYEKMQ (reference sequence). CDR3 sequence: CASSGGGVTEKLFF. The CDR3 DNA reads TGTGCCAGCAGCGGCGGGGGGGTTACTGAAAAACTGTTTTTT.

The chain joins TRBV4-1 to TRBJ2-1, with a possible D match to TRBD1 (6 bases). This CDR3 has 16 amino acids. The V end was cut by 0 bases, the J end by 4 bases, with 13 bases between. Germline lookup yields CDR1 MGHRA and CDR2 YSYEKL. The CDR3 coding sequence is TGCGCCAGCAGCCAAGAGCAATCGGACAGATACAATGAGCAGTTCTTC. Its protein is CASSQEQSDRYNEQFF.

The J gene is TRBJ2-1, the V gene TRBV10-3; 9 bases map to TRBD2. V shed 6 bases and J 8 bases; nucleotides not matched to a gene: 11. Germline V lookup: CDR1 ENHRY, CDR2 SYGVKD. This CDR3 has 15 amino acids. The CDR3 loop is CAISLGLARYDEQFF. CDR3 coding DNA: TGTGCCATCAGCCTGGGACTAGCTCGTTACGATGAGCAGTTCTTC.

A word on this clone: The identical CDR3 is also encoded by other nucleotide sequences in the sample. The gene calls are TRBV4-1 and TRBJ1-6; D might be TRBD1 (5 bases). Germline V CDR1 and CDR2: MGHRA, YSYEKL. Trimming shortened V by 1 base and J by 13 bases, and 20 bases separated the two germline ends. The CDR3 sequence is 16 residues long. CDR3 protein: CASSQGGGQRGSPLHF. CDR3 in DNA: TGCGCCAGCAGCCAAGGGGGTGGTCAAAGGGGTTCCCCCCTCCACTTT.

This chain connects TRBV6-5 to TRBJ1-5; 10 nucleotides agree with TRBD1. The V gene end was trimmed by 0 bases and the J gene end by 6 bases; junction bases not matched to a gene: 5. The V gene's germline CDR1 is MNHEY and CDR2 SVGAGI. This CDR3 is 16 amino acids long. CDR3 sequence: CASSYSGTGAGQPQHF. CDR3 nucleotide sequence: TGTGCCAGCAGTTACTCGGGGACAGGGGCGGGTCAGCCCCAGCATTTT.

This clone has only one observation. The chain recombines TRBV4-2 with TRBJ1-2, with unresolved D. The germline V gene encodes CDR1 LGHNA and CDR2 YNFKEQ. V lost 0 bases to trimming and J lost 1 base, with 9 bases between them. CDR3 size: 15 residues. CDR3 loop: CASSQDSSGNYGYTF. The DNA for the CDR3 is TGTGCCAGCAGCCAAGATTCATCCGGTAACTATGGCTACACCTTC.

The gene calls are TRBV15 and TRBJ2-7, with D hard to call. The CDR3 consists of 13 residues. V lost 0 bases to trimming and J lost 3 bases, with 6 bases between them. CDR1 LNHNV and CDR2 YYDKDF come from the germline V gene (reference sequence). The CDR3 DNA sequence: TGTGCCACCAGCAGAGAGTACAGCTACGAGCAGTACTTC. Translation gives CATSREYSYEQYF.

CDR3 in DNA: TGTGCCAGCAGCGGGGACAGGGAACTTGTTGGCTACACCTTC. Translating gives CASSGDRELVGYTF. The rearrangement uses TRBV5-4 and TRBJ1-2; TRBD1 matches 9 bases. CDR1 is SGHNT, CDR2 YYREEE, per germline (reference sequence). V was pared by 4 bases and J by 7 bases, with 8 bases of the junction left unmatched. The CDR3 totals 14 residues.

This chain uses TRBV13 with TRBJ1-5; tentative D call: TRBD1 (5 bases). V was clipped by 3 bases and J by 0 bases, with 9 bases between them. The CDR3 is 15 residues long. CDR1 and CDR2 from the germline V gene are PRHDT and FYEKMQ (reference sequence). CDR3 in DNA: TGTGCCAGCAGCTTGGGGGGGGTTAGCAATCAGCCCCAGCATTTT. It encodes CASSLGGVSNQPQHF. Full variable domain (rest looked up from reference TRBV13 and TRBJ1-5): AAGVIQSPRHLIKEKRETATLKCYPIPRHDTVYWYQQGPGQDPQFLISFYEKMQSDKGSIPDRFSAQQFSDYHSELNMSSLELGDSALYFCASSLGGVSNQPQHFGDGTRLSIL.

The CDR3 reads CAITNDRGIGGYTF. The CDR3 nucleotides are TGTGCCATCACCAACGACAGGGGGATTGGAGGCTACACCTTC. The J gene is TRBJ1-2, the V gene TRBV10-3, with TRBD1 identical over 9 bases. The CDR3 runs 14 residues. Trimming at V came to 7 bases and at J to 8 bases, leaving 11 bases not matched to a gene. The germline V gene encodes CDR1 ENHRY and CDR2 SYGVKD.

The chain employs TRBV5-1 and TRBJ2-1; D is perhaps TRBD1 (6 bases). The CDR3 is made up of 16 amino acids. Per germline, CDR1 SGHRS and CDR2 YFSETQ. V lost 1 base and J lost 4, with 15 bases in between. The CDR3 loop reads CASSLLARTVYNEQFF. CDR3 bases: TGCGCCAGCAGCTTGCTAGCCCGGACAGTTTACAATGAGCAGTTCTTC.

This rearrangement joins TRBV5-1 to TRBJ2-2, with D tentatively TRBD1 (5 bases). The length of the CDR3 is 15 residues. Trimming took off 7 bases at V and 1 base at J, with 14 bases between the two ends. Germline assignment: CDR1 SGHRS and CDR2 YFSETQ. CDR3 loop: CASAPKDMNTGELFF. The DNA of the CDR3 is TGCGCCAGCGCCCCCAAGGACATGAACACCGGGGAGCTGTTTTTT.

This clone appeared once. This chain uses TRBV5-4 with TRBJ1-1; TRBD1 matches at 11 bases. This CDR3 is built from 15 residues. Germline V gives CDR1 SGHNT, CDR2 YYREEE (reference sequence). Trimming cost V 0 bases and J 11 bases; bases outside gene matches: 9. CDR3 region: CASSLAGQGAGEAFF. The CDR3 DNA reads TGTGCCAGCAGCTTGGCCGGACAGGGGGCAGGAGAGGCTTTCTTT.

The chain employs TRBV10-3 and TRBJ2-5, with TRBD2 identical over 16 bases. The V gene's germline CDR1 is ENHRY and CDR2 SYGVKD. Losses at the gene ends were 3 bases for V and 2 bases for J; bases not matched to a gene: 3. The CDR3 runs to 17 residues. The CDR3 DNA sequence: TGTGCCATCAGTGACCTGGGACTAGCGGGGGGGCAAGAGACCCAGTACTTC. Protein: CAISDLGLAGGQETQYF.

Details on this clone: An end of the junction differs from the germline gene, which may be a read error. Different DNA sequences within this sample yield the same CDR3. The chain combines TRBV30 with TRBJ1-6; TRBD1 matches at 9 bases. This CDR3 region has 15 residues. In germline, CDR1 is GTSNPN, CDR2 SVGIG (reference sequence). CDR3 residues: CAWIGTGSYNSPLHF. The CDR3 coding sequence is TGTGCCTGGATAGGGACAGGGTCATATAATTCCCCCCTCCACTTT.

The chain carries TRBV7-8 and TRBJ2-1; 10 nucleotides line up with TRBD2. The CDR3 runs to 16 residues. The germline V gene encodes CDR1 SGHVS and CDR2 FQNEAQ. With V trimmed by 1 base and J by 5 bases, 5 bases remained unmatched. CDR3 in amino acids: CASSLGASGGHNEQFF. As DNA, the CDR3 is TGTGCCAGCAGCTTAGGGGCTAGCGGGGGCCACAATGAGCAGTTCTTC.

This chain joins TRBV4-1 and TRBJ1-5; TRBD1 might be the D (6 bases). This CDR3 is built from 14 residues. Germline values: CDR1 MGHRA, CDR2 YSYEKL. V lost 3 bases and J lost 4, with 10 bases in between. This CDR3 reads CASSHTGWNQPQHF. As DNA, the CDR3 is TGCGCCAGCAGCCACACAGGGTGGAATCAGCCCCAGCATTTT.

This clone was seen only once. The rearrangement joins TRBV7-2 to TRBJ2-7; D remains ambiguous. Germline CDR1 reads SGHTA; CDR2 reads FQGNSA. This CDR3 has 13 residues. Trimming cost V 1 base and J 2 bases, with 6 bases left between them. The CDR3 is CASSLGRTYEQYF. In nucleotides, the CDR3 is TGTGCCAGCAGCTTAGGGCGGACCTACGAGCAGTACTTC.

This chain joins TRBV6-1 and TRBJ1-5, with D perhaps matching TRBD1 (6 bases). With 5 bases removed from V and 1 base from J, the gap between germline ends came to 9 bases. This CDR3 has 14 residues. Germline lookup yields CDR1 MNHNS and CDR2 SASEGT. The CDR3, as DNA: TGTGCCAGCAGTTGGGGGCGAAGCAATCAGCCCCAGCATTTT. It yields the protein CASSWGRSNQPQHF.

The chain joins TRBV9 to TRBJ2-5; TRBD2 agrees at 9 bases. V was clipped by 0 bases and J by 2 bases; unmatched bases: 5. Germline V lookup: CDR1 SGDLS, CDR2 YYNGEE. The CDR3 runs to 16 residues. CDR3 loop: CASSVEPSGGQETQYF. The CDR3 DNA reads TGTGCCAGCAGCGTAGAGCCCAGCGGGGGGCAAGAGACCCAGTACTTC. Supplemented by reference TRBV9 and TRBJ2-5, the full variable domain reads DSGVTQTPKHLITATGQRVTLRCSPRSGDLSVYWYQQSLDQGLQFLIQYYNGEERAKGNILERFSAQQFPDLHSELNLSSLELGDSALYFCASSVEPSGGQETQYFGPGTRLLVL.